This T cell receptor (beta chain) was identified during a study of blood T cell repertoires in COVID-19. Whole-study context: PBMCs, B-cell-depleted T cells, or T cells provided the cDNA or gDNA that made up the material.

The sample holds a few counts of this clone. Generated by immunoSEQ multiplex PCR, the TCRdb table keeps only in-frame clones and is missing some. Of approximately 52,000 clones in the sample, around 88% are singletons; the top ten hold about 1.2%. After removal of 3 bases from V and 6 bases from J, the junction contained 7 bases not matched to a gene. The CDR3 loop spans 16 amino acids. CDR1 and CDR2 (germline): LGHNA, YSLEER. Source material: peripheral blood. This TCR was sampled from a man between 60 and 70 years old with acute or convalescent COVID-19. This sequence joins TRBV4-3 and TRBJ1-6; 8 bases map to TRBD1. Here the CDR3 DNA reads TGCGCCAGCAGCCAGGACGGGACAGGCTCTAATTCACCCCTCCACTTT. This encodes CASSQDGTGSNSPLHF.